This TCR beta chain was sequenced in a study of blood T cells in healthy people across ages. The authors ran a second PCR of roughly 6 to 11 cycles using a sample-barcoded 5' primer and a J-beta primer mix. Each cDNA molecule carried a tag from a template-switch adaptor that contained 12 random nucleotides. TCRdb fed the 5' RACE reads into MiXCR, producing one record per CDR3 protein. The table has 650,000 to 800,000 distinct CDR3 sequences, around two fifths seen once; the top ten hold roughly 18%. This clonotype was seen a handful of times. The antigen remains unidentified. Findings and limits, study-wide: TCR beta diversity was tightly associated with the proportion of naive T cells. Long-lived and aged donors differed, with more naive CD4+ cells and higher diversity in the long-lived.

V was cut by 7 bases and J by 1 base, with 4 bases left in between. Germline values: CDR1 SEHNR, CDR2 FQNEAQ (reference sequence). The CDR3 length is 12 residues. Sequenced material: blood. The source is a man between 60 and 75 years old in good health. The chain carries TRBV7-9 and TRBJ2-2, with D unresolved. CDR3: CASNLNTGELFF. The CDR3 region has the DNA TGTGCCAGCAACCTGAACACCGGGGAGCTGTTTTTT.